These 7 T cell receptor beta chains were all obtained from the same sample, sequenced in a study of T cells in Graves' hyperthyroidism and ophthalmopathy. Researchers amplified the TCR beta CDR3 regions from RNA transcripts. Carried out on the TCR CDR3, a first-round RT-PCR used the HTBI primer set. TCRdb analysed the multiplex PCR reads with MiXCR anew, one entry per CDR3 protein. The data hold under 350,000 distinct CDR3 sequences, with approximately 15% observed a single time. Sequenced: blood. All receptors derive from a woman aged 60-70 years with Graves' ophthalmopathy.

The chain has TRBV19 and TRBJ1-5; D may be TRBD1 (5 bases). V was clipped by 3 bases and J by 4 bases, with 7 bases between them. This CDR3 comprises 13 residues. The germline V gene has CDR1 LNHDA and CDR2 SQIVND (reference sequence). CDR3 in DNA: TGTGCCAGTAGTATTCGGGGGAATCAGCCCCAGCATTTT. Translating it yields CASSIRGNQPQHF.

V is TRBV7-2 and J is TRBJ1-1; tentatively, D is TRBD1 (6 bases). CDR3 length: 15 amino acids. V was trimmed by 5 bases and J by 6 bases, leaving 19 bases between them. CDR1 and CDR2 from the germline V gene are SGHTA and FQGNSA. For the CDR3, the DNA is TGTGCCAGCAGCCCTATTAGGGAAACAGGGTCTGAAGCTTTCTTT. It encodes CASSPIRETGSEAFF.

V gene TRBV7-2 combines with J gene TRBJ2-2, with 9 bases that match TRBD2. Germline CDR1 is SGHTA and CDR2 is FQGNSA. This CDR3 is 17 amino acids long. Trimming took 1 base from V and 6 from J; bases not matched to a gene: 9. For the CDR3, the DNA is TGTGCCAGCAGCTTAGAGTCCCTAGCGGGATTCTCCGGGGAGCTGTTTTTT. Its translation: CASSLESLAGFSGELFF.

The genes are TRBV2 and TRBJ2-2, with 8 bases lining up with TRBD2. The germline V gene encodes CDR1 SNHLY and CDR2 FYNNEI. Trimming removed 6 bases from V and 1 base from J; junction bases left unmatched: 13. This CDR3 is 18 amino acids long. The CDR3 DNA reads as TGTGCCAGCAGGGGAGGGGTTAGCGGGGCGATGAACACCGGGGAGCTGTTTTTT. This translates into CASRGGVSGAMNTGELFF. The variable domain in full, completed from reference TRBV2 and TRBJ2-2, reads EPEVTQTPSHQVTQMGQEVILRCVPISNHLYFYWYRQILGQKVEFLVSFYNNEISEKSEIFDDQFSVERPDGSNFTLKIRSTKLEDSAMYFCASRGGVSGAMNTGELFFGEGSRLTVL.

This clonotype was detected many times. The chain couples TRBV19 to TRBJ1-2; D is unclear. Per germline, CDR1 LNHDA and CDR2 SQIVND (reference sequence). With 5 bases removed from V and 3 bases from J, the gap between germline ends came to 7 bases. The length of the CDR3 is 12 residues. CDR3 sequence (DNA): TGTGCCAGTAGTGAAAGGGACTATGGCTACACCTTC. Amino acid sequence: CASSERDYGYTF.

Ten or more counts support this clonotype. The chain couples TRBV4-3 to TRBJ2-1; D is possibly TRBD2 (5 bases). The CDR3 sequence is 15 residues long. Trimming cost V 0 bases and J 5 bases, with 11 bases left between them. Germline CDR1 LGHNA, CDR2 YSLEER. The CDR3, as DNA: TGCGCCAGCAGCCAAGATGCCCGGGATAACAATGAGCAGTTCTTC. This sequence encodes CASSQDARDNNEQFF.

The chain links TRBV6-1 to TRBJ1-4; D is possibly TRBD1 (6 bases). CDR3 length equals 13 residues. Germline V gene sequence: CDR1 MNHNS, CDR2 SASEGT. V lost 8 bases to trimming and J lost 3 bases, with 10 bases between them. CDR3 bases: TGTGCCAGCTCGGACAGCCCTAATGAAAAACTGTTTTTT. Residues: CASSDSPNEKLFF.